The next 7 T cell receptor beta chains were all read from a single sample in a study of a mutant IDH1 vaccine in newly diagnosed glioma. Time point: baseline, week 1 (first vaccination visit). The treatment was: pre-vaccination baseline after standard-of-care therapy. Profiling relied on immunoSEQ multiplex PCR, and the TCRdb table lists in-frame clones only, not all of them. The sample lists around 33,000 clones, 70% to 90% seen once, with approximately 4.4% in the top ten. The starting material was PBMCs, obtained from a glioma patient treated with radiotherapy, temozolomide or both. These receptors were collected from a middle-aged woman with glioma.

The genes are TRBV21-1 and TRBJ2-2; the listed D gene, TRBD2, was not tested against the DNA. TRBV21-1 counts as a pseudogene. This CDR3 spans 20 amino acids. The CDR3 loop reads CASSNSTYRGLAVNTGELFF. Written as DNA, the CDR3 is TGTGCCAGCAGCAACTCGACGTACAGGGGACTAGCGGTGAACACCGGGGAGCTGTTTTTT.

This chain uses TRBV28 with TRBJ2-7; D gene uncertain. V was cut by 3 bases and J by 1 base, with 4 bases left in between. Germline values: CDR1 MDHEN, CDR2 SYDVKM. This CDR3 has 12 amino acids. The CDR3 sequence is CASSFRSYEQYF. As DNA, the CDR3 is TGTGCCAGCAGTTTCCGGTCCTACGAGCAGTACTTC.

There are a few counts of this clone. This chain uses TRBV6-1 with TRBJ1-1; 10 bases line up with TRBD1. J lost 4 bases, V lost 3 bases, and 2 bases had no gene match. This CDR3 region has 14 residues. The germline V gene has CDR1 MNHNS and CDR2 SASEGT. CDR3 nucleotides: TGTGCCAGCAGTGAGAGGACAGGGGGCACTGAAGCTTTCTTT. This codes for CASSERTGGTEAFF.

The chain combines TRBV13 with TRBJ2-7; TRBD2 matches 8 bases. CDR3 length: 15 amino acids. From germline, CDR1 is PRHDT and CDR2 FYEKMQ (reference sequence). J gave up 3 bases and V 4 bases, and 8 bases lay outside the gene matches. CDR3 bases: TGTGCCAGCAGCTATCAGGGTAGCGGGAACTACGAGCAGTACTTC. Residues: CASSYQGSGNYEQYF. The variable domain in full, completed from reference TRBV13 and TRBJ2-7, reads AAGVIQSPRHLIKEKRETATLKCYPIPRHDTVYWYQQGPGQDPQFLISFYEKMQSDKGSIPDRFSAQQFSDYHSELNMSSLELGDSALYFCASSYQGSGNYEQYFGPGTRLTVT.

The chain recombines TRBV29-1 with TRBJ2-5; possible D gene TRBD1, 6 bases. The V gene's germline CDR1 is SQVTM and CDR2 ANQGSEA. V lost 3 bases to trimming and J lost 5 bases, with 13 bases between them. This CDR3 contains 13 residues. This CDR3 is CSVEIRGGETQYF. In nucleotides, the CDR3 is TGCAGCGTTGAGATCAGGGGTGGGGAGACCCAGTACTTC.

This CDR3 is CASSQDSTEGGKQYF. The DNA for the CDR3 is TGCGCCAGCAGCCAAGATTCAACTGAAGGCGGGAAGCAGTACTTC. The chain couples TRBV4-3 to TRBJ2-7; D possibly corresponds to TRBD2 (6 bases). In germline, CDR1 is LGHNA, CDR2 YSLEER. The CDR3 covers 15 residues. Trimming pared 0 bases from V and 8 bases from J, leaving 17 bases between.

This chain joins TRBV7-9 and TRBJ1-5; 7 nucleotides align to TRBD1. This CDR3 has 13 amino acids. Germline assignment: CDR1 SEHNR and CDR2 FQNEAQ (reference sequence). V lost 5 bases and J lost 7; bases outside the gene matches: 5. In DNA form, the CDR3 reads TGTGCCAGCAGCGAGACAGGGAACCAGCCCCAGCATTTT. Protein: CASSETGNQPQHF. The variable domain in full, completed from reference TRBV7-9 and TRBJ1-5, reads DTGVSQNPRHKITKRGQNVTFRCDPISEHNRLYWYRQTLGQGPEFLTYFQNEAQLEKSRLLSDRFSAERPKGSFSTLEIQRTEQGDSAMYLCASSETGNQPQHFGDGTRLSIL.